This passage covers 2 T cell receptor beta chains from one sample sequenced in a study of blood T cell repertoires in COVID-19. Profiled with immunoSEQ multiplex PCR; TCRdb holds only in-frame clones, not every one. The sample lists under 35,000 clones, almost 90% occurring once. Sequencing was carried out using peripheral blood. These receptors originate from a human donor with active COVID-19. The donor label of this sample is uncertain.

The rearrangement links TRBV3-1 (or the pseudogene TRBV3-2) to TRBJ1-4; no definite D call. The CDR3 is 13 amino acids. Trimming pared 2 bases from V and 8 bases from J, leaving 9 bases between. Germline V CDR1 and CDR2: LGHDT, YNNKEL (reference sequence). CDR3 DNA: TGTGCCAGCAGCCAAAGCGCCCGCGAAAAACTGTTTTTT. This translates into CASSQSAREKLFF.

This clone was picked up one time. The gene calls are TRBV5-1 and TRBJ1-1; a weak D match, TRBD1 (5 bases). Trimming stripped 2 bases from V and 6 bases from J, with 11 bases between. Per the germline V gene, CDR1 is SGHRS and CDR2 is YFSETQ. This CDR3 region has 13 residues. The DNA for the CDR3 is TGCGCCAGCAGCTTCTCCGGAGGGGCTGAAGCTTTCTTT. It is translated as CASSFSGGAEAFF.